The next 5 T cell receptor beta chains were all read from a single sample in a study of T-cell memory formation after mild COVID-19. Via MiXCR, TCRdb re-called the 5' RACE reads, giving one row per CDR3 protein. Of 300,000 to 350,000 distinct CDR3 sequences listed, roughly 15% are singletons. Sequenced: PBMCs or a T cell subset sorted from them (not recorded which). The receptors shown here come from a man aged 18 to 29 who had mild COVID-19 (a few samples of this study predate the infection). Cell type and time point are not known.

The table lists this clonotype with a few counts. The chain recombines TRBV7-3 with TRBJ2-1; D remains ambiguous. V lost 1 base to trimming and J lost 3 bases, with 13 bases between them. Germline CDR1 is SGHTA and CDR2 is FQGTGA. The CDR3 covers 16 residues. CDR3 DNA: TGTGCCAGCAGCTTAAACCCGGCAGGAAGCTACAATGAGCAGTTCTTC. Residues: CASSLNPAGSYNEQFF.

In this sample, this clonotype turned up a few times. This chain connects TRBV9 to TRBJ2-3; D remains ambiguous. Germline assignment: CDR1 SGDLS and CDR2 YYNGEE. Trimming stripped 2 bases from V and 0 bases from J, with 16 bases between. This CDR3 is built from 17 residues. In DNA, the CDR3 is TGTGCCAGCAGCGTCGACTCCGGGCCGTCTAGCACAGATACGCAGTATTTT. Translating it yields CASSVDSGPSSTDTQYF.

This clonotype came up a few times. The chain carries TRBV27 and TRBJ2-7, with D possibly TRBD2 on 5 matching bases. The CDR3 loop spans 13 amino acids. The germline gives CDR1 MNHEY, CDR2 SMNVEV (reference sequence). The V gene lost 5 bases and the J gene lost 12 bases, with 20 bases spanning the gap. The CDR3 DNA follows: TGTGCCAGCAGTCCCCGGGGATTGGGTTTTGTGTACGTC. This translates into CASSPRGLGFVYV.

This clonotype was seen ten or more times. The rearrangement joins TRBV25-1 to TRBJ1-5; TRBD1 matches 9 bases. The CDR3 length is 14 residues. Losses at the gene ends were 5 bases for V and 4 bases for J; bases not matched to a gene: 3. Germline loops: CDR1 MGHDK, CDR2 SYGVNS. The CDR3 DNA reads TGTGCCAGCAGTTCCGGGACAGGGAATCAGCCCCAGCATTTT. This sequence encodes CASSSGTGNQPQHF.

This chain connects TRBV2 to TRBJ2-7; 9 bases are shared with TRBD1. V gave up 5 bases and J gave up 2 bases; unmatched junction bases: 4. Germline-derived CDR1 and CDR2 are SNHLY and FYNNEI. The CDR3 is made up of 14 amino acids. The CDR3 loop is CASSKDRGAYEQYF. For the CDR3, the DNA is TGTGCCAGCAGTAAGGACAGGGGAGCCTACGAGCAGTACTTC. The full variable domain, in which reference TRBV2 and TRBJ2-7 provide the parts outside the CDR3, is EPEVTQTPSHQVTQMGQEVILRCVPISNHLYFYWYRQILGQKVEFLVSFYNNEISEKSEIFDDQFSVERPDGSNFTLKIRSTKLEDSAMYFCASSKDRGAYEQYFGPGTRLTVT.